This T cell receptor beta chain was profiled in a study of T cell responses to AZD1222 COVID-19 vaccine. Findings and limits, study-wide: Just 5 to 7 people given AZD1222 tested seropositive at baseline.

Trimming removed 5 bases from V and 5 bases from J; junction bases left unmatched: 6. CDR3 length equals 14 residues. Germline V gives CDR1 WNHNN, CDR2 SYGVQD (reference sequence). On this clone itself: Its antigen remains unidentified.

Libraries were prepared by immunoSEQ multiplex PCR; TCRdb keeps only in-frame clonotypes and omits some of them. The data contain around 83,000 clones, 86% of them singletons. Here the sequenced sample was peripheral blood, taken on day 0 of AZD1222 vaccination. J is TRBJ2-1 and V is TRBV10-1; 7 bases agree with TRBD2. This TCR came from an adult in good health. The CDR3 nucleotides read TGCGCCAGCAGTCCAGCGGGGCCTAACAATGAGCAGTTCTTC. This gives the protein CASSPAGPNNEQFF.